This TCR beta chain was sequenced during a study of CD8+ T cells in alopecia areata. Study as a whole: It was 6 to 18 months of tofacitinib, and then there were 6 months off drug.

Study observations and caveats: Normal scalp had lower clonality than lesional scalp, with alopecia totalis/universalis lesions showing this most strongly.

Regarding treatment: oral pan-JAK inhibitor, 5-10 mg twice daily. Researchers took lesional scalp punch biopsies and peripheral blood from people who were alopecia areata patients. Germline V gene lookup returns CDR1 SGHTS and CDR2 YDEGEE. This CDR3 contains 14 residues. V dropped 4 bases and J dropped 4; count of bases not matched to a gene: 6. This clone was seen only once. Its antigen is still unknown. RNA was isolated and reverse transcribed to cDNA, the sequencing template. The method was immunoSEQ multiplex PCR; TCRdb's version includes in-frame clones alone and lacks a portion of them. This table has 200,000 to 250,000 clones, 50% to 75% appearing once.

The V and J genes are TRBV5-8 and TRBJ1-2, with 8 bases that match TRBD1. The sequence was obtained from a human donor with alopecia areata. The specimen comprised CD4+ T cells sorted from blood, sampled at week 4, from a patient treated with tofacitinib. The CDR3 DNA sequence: TGTGCCAGCAGCCCGACAGGGGAGGGCTATGGCTACACCTTC. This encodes CASSPTGEGYGYTF.